This record covers a single T cell receptor (beta chain). CDR1 is SGHRS and CDR2 is YFSETQ in the germline V gene. The V and J ends lost 1 base and 0 bases respectively, with 10 bases between them. This CDR3 contains 15 residues. The sample belongs to a study of blood T cell repertoires in COVID-19. Background on the study: PBMCs, B-cell-depleted T cells, or T cells were the source of the cDNA or gDNA that made up the material.

Produced via immunoSEQ multiplex PCR; TCRdb's table is partial and in-frame only. The table includes 200,000 to 300,000 clones, around 89% detected once. The clonotype originates from a woman between 40 and 50 years old with acute or convalescent COVID-19. Input material: peripheral blood. The chain links TRBV5-1 to TRBJ1-1; no reliable D call. The CDR3 here is CASSLTATMNTEAFF. CDR3 bases: TGCGCCAGCAGCTTGACTGCCACCATGAACACTGAAGCTTTCTTT.